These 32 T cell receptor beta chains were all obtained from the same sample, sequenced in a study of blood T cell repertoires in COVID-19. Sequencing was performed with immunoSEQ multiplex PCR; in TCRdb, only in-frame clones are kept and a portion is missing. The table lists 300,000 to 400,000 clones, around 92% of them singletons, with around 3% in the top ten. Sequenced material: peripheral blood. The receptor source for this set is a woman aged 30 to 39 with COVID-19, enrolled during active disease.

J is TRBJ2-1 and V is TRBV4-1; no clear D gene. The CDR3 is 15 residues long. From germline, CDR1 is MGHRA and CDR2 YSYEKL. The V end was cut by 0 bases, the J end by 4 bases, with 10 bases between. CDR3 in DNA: TGCGCCAGCAGCCAAGAAAGAGGCGGTTACAATGAGCAGTTCTTC. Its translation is CASSQERGGYNEQFF.

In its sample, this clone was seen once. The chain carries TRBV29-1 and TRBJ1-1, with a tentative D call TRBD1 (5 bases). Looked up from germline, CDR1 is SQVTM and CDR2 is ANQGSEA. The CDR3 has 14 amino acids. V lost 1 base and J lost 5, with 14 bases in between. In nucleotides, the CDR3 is TGCAGCGTTGAAGGGGGGGGAGGGCGGACTGAAGCTTTCTTT. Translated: CSVEGGGGRTEAFF.

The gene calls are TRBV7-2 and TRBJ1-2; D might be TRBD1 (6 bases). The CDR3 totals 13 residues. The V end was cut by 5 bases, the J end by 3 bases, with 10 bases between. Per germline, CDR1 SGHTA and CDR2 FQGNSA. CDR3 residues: CASSVRQDYGYTF. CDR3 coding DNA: TGTGCCAGCAGCGTCCGACAGGACTATGGCTACACCTTC.

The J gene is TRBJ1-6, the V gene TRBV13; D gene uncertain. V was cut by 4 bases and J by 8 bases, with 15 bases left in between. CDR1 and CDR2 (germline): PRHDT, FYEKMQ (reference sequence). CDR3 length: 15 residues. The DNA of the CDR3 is TGTGCCAGCAGCTCTCTCTCTTTGGGAGATTCACCCCTCCACTTT. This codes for CASSSLSLGDSPLHF.

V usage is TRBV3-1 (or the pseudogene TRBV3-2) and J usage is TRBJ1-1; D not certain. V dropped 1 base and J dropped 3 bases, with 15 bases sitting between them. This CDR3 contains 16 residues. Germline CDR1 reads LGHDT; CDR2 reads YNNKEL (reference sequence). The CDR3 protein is CASSQVLEEGDTEAFF. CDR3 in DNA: TGTGCCAGCAGCCAAGTGTTGGAGGAAGGAGACACTGAAGCTTTCTTT.

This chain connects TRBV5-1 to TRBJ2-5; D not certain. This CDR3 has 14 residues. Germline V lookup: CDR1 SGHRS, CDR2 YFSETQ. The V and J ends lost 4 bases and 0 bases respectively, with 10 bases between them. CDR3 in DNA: TGCGCCAGCAGCAGGTACCGGGACCAAGAGACCCAGTACTTC. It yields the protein CASSRYRDQETQYF.

CDR3 sequence: CASSPYRLGEQYV. As DNA, the CDR3 is TGTGCCAGCAGCCCTTACAGGCTGGGCGAGCAGTACGTC. The genes are TRBV7-6 and TRBJ2-7, with D perhaps TRBD1 (5 bases). CDR1 is SGHVS and CDR2 is FNYEAQ in the germline V gene. The CDR3 has 13 amino acids. With 5 bases removed from V and 6 bases from J, the gap between germline ends came to 14 bases.

Here the CDR3 reads CASSQDSVTGELFF. The CDR3 DNA sequence: TGTGCCAGCAGCCAAGATTCGGTGACCGGGGAGCTGTTTTTT. V is TRBV14 and J is TRBJ2-2; D gene unclear. The CDR3 length is 14 residues. Germline V gene data show CDR1 as SGHDN and CDR2 as FVKESK. V was trimmed by 0 bases and J by 5 bases, leaving 7 bases between them. Full variable domain (remainder filled in from reference TRBV14 and TRBJ2-2): EAGVTQFPSHSVIEKGQTVTLRCDPISGHDNLYWYRRVMGKEIKFLLHFVKESKQDESGMPNNRFLAERTGGTYSTLKVQPAELEDSGVYFCASSQDSVTGELFFGEGSRLTVL.

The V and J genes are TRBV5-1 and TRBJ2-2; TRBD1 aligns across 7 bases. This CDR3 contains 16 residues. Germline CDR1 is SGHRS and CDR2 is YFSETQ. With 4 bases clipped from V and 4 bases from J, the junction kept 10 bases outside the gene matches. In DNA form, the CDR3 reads TGCGCCAGCAGCCTGACAGGGTGGCCGAGCACCGGGGAGCTGTTTTTT. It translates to CASSLTGWPSTGELFF.

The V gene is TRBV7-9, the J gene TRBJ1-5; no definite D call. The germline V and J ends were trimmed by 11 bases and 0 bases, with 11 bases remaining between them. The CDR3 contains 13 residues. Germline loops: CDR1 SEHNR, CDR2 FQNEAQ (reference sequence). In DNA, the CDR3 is TGTGCCGTGCAGGAAGATAGCAATCAGCCCCAGCATTTT. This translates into CAVQEDSNQPQHF.

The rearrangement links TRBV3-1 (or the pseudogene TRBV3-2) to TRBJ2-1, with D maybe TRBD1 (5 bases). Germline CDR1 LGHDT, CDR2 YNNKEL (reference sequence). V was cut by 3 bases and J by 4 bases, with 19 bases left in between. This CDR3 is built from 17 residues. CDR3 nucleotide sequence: TGTGCCAGCAGCCATGAGCGCAGGGCAGGAATATACAATGAGCAGTTCTTC. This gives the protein CASSHERRAGIYNEQFF.

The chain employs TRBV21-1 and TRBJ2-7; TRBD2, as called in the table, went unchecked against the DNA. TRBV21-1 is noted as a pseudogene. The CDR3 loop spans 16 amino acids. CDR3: CASSSQDPREGYEQYF. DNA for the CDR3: TGTGCCAGCAGCTCCCAAGATCCTAGGGAGGGTTACGAGCAGTACTTC.

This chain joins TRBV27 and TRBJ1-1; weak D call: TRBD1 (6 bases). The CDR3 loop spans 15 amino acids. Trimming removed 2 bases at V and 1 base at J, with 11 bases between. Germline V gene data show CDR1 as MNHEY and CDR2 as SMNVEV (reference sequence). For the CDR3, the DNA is TGTGCCAGCAGTTTAGGGTACAGGGCGAACACTGAAGCTTTCTTT. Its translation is CASSLGYRANTEAFF.

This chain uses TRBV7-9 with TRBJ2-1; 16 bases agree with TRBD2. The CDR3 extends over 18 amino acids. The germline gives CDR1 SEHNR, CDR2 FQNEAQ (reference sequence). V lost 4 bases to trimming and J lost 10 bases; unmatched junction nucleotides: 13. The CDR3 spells CASSSPGLAGGPPREQFF. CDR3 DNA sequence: TGTGCCAGCAGCTCCCCGGGACTAGCGGGAGGGCCACCGAGGGAGCAGTTCTTC.

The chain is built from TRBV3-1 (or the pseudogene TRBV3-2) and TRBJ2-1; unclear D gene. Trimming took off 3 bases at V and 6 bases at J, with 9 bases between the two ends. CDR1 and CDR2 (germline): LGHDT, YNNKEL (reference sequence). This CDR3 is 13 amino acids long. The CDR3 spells CASSQTVPNEQFF. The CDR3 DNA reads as TGTGCCAGCAGCCAGACTGTCCCCAATGAGCAGTTCTTC.

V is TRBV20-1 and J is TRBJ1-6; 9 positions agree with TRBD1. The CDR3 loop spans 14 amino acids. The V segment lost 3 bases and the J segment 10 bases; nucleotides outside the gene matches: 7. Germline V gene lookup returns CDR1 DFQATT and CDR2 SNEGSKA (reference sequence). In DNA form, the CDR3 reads TGCAGTGCTAGTACGGGACAGGGAACGTCACCCCTCCACTTT. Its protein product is CSASTGQGTSPLHF.

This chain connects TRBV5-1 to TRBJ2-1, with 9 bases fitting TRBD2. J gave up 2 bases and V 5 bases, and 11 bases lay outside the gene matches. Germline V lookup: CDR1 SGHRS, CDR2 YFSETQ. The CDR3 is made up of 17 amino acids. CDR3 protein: CASRSNPGTSPYNEQFF. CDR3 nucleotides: TGCGCCAGCAGATCGAACCCCGGGACTAGCCCCTACAATGAGCAGTTCTTC.

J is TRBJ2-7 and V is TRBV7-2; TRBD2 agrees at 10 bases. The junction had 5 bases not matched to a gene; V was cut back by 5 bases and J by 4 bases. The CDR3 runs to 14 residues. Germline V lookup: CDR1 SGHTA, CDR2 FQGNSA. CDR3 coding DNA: TGTGCCAGCAGCCCCGGGACTAGCGTTTACGAGCAGTACGTC. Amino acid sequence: CASSPGTSVYEQYV.

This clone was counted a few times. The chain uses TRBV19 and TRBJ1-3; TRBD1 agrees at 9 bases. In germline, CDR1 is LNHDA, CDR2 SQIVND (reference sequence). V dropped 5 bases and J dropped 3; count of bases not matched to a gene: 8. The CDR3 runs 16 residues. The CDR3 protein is CASSQGQGSGGNTIYF. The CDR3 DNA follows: TGTGCCAGTAGTCAAGGACAGGGGAGTGGTGGAAACACCATATATTTT. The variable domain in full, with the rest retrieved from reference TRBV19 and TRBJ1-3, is DGGITQSPKYLFRKEGQNVTLSCEQNLNHDAMYWYRQDPGQGLRLIYYSQIVNDFQKGDIAEGYSVSREKKESFPLTVTSAQKNPTAFYLCASSQGQGSGGNTIYFGEGSWLTVV.

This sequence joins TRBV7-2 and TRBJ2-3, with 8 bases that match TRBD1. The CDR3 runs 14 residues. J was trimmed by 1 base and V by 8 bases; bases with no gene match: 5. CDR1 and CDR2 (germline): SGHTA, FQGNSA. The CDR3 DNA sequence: TGTGCCAGCCAGGGGGCGCGGGGCACAGATACGCAGTATTTT. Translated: CASQGARGTDTQYF.

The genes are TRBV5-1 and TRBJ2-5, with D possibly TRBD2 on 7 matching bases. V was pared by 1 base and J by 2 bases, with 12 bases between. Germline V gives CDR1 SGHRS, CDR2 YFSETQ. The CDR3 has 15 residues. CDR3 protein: CASSLRGGYQETQYF. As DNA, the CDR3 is TGCGCCAGCAGCTTGAGGGGGGGATATCAAGAGACCCAGTACTTC. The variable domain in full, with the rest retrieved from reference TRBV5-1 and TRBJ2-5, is KAGVTQTPRYLIKTRGQQVTLSCSPISGHRSVSWYQQTPGQGLQFLFEYFSETQRNKGNFPGRFSGRQFSNSRSEMNVSTLELGDSALYLCASSLRGGYQETQYFGPGTRLLVL.

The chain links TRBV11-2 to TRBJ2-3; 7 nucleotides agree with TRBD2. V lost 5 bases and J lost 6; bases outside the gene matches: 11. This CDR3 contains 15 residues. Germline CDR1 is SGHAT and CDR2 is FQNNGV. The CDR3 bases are TGTGCCAGCAGCCTCCGGGGGGTCGGTTTGGATACGCAGTATTTT. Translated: CASSLRGVGLDTQYF.

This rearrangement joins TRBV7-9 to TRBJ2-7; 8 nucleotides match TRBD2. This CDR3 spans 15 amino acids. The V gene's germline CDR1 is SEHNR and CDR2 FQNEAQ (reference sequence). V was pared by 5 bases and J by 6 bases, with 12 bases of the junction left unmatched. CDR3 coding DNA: TGTGCCAGCAGCCTTCCGGGTGACGGGAGGGGCGAGCAGTACGTC. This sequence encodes CASSLPGDGRGEQYV.

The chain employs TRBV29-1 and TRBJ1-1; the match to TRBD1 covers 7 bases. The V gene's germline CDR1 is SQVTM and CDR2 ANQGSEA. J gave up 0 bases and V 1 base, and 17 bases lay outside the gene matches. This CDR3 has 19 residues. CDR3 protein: CSVEGDPQEGARVNTEAFF. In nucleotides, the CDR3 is TGCAGCGTTGAAGGTGACCCTCAGGAGGGGGCGCGGGTGAACACTGAAGCTTTCTTT. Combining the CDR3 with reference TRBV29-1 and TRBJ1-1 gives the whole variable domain SAVISQKPSRDICQRGTSLTIQCQVDSQVTMMFWYRQQPGQSLTLIATANQGSEATYESGFVIDKFPISRPNLTFSTLTVSNMSPEDSSIYLCSVEGDPQEGARVNTEAFFGQGTRLTVV.

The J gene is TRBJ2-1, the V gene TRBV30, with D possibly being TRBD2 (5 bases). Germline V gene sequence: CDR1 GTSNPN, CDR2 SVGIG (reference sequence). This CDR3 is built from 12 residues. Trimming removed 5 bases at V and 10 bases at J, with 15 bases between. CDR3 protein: CAWGGGLREQFF. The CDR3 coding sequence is TGTGCCTGGGGCGGCGGGCTGCGGGAGCAGTTCTTC.

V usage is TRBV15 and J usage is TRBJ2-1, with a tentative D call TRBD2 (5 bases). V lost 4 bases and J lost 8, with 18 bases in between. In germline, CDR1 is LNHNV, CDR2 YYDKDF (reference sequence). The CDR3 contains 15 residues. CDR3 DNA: TGTGCCACCAGCATGACGTCTAGCATATACGATGAGCAGTTCTTC. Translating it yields CATSMTSSIYDEQFF.

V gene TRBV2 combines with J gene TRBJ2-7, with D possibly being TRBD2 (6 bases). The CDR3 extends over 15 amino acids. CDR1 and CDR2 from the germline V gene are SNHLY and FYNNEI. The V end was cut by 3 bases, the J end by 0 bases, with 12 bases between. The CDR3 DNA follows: TGTGCCAGCAGTGATAGCGGAGGGAGCTCCTACGAGCAGTACGTC. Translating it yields CASSDSGGSSYEQYV.

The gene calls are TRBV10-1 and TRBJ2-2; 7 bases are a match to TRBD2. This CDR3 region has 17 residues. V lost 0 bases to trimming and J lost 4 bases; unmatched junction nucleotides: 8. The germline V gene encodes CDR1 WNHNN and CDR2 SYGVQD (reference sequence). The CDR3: CASSESIAGAGTGELFF. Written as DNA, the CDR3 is TGCGCCAGCAGTGAGTCGATCGCGGGAGCGGGCACCGGGGAGCTGTTTTTT.

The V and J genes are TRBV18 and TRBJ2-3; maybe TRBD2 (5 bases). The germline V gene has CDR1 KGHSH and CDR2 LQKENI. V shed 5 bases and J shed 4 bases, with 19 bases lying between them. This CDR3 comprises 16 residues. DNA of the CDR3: TGTGCCAGCTCATCCCCGAGGACTGAAGGAGCAGATACGCAGTATTTT. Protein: CASSSPRTEGADTQYF.

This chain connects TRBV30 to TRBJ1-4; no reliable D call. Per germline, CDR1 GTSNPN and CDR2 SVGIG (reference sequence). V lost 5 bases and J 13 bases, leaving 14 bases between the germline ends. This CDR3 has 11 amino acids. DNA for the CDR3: TGTGCCTGGCATTATAAAACGGGACTGTTTTTT. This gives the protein CAWHYKTGLFF. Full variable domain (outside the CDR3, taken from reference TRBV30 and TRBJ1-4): SQTIHQWPATLVQPVGSPLSLECTVEGTSNPNLYWYRQAAGRGLQLLFYSVGIGQISSEVPQNLSASRPQDRQFILSSKKLLLSDSGFYLCAWHYKTGLFFGSGTQLSVL.

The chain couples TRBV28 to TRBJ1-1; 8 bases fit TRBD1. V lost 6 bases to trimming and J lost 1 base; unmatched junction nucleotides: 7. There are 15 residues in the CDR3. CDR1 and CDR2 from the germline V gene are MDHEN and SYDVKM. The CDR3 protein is CASRSPGQGNTEAFF. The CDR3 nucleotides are TGTGCCAGCAGATCACCCGGACAGGGGAACACTGAAGCTTTCTTT.

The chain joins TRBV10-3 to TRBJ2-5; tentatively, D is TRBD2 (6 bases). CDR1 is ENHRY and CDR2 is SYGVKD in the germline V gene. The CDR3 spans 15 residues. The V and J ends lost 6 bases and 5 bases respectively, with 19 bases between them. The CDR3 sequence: CAIRGTGGSSETQYF. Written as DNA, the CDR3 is TGTGCCATCAGAGGGACCGGGGGTAGTTCCGAGACCCAGTACTTC.